The rows below give T cell receptor beta chains drawn from one sample of a study of identical twins. TCRdb re-called the 5' RACE reads with MiXCR, one entry per CDR3 protein. The top ten clones hold under 4% of a sample with roughly 240,000 distinct CDR3 sequences, roughly 7% of them seen once. These data also featured in a second study, about yellow fever vaccine responses in identical twins.

Sample: memory (CD45RO+) T cells sorted from blood. These receptor sequences come from a woman aged 18 to 35 in good health. Both conserved end residues are part of each CDR3. Fields, in order: D gene, J gene, clone size, V gene, CDR3 protein, CDR3 DNA. D genes are given only for firm matches. Clone sizes are given selectively: once, few, many, or a class where the clone is expanded.

>.|TRBJ2-5|.|TRBV4-1
CASSPKWDAGGETQYF
TGCGCCAGCAGCCCAAAGTGGGACGCCGGGGGCGAGACCCAGTACTTC
>TRBD2|TRBJ2-1|.|TRBV12-3/TRBV12-4
CASSWTSNEQFF
TGTGCCAGCAGCTGGACTAGCAATGAGCAGTTCTTC
>TRBD2|TRBJ2-2|.|TRBV7-2
CASSPGLAGRTGELFF
TGTGCCAGCAGCCCCGGACTAGCGGGGCGAACCGGGGAGCTGTTTTTT
>.|TRBJ2-2|few|TRBV28
CASSSTGAVTGELFF
TGTGCCAGCAGTTCCACGGGGGCCGTCACCGGGGAGCTGTTTTTT
>TRBD2|TRBJ2-1|few|TRBV20-1
CSARDSGRAVNEQFF
TGCAGTGCTAGAGATAGCGGGAGGGCCGTAAATGAGCAGTTCTTC
>TRBD2|TRBJ2-1|.|TRBV19
CASSLWTSARYNEQFF
TGTGCCAGTAGTCTGTGGACTAGCGCCCGATACAATGAGCAGTTCTTC
>TRBD1|TRBJ1-6|many|TRBV5-6
CASSRDRGNSPLHF
TGTGCCAGCAGCCGCGACAGGGGTAATTCACCCCTCCACTTT
>.|TRBJ2-6|few|TRBV11-1
CASSFSPEIHSGANVLTF
TGTGCCAGCAGCTTCTCGCCAGAGATACACTCTGGGGCCAACGTCCTGACTTTC
>TRBD1|TRBJ1-1|many|TRBV14
CASSLRKGAGNTEAFF
TGTGCCAGCAGCCTACGGAAGGGGGCTGGTAACACTGAAGCTTTCTTT
>TRBD1|TRBJ1-5|few|TRBV28
CASRGQGTFNQPQHF
TGTGCCAGCAGGGGACAGGGAACCTTCAATCAGCCCCAGCATTTT
>.|TRBJ1-3|many|TRBV7-2
CASKSPTGSGNTIYF
TGTGCCAGCAAGTCCCCCACAGGGTCGGGAAACACCATATATTTT
>TRBD2|TRBJ2-5|.|TRBV15
CATSRAVTGGETQYF
TGTGCCACCAGCAGAGCGGTGACGGGGGGAGAGACCCAGTACTTC
>.|TRBJ2-2|few|TRBV3-1
CASSRLRGDTGELFF
TGTGCCAGCAGCCGACTCCGAGGGGACACCGGGGAGCTGTTTTTT
>.|TRBJ2-3|few|TRBV25-1
CASSPQGGGDTQYF
TGTGCCAGCAGTCCCCAGGGAGGGGGGGATACGCAGTATTTT
>TRBD1|TRBJ2-1|many|TRBV27
CASSRTGDSHEQFF
TGTGCCAGCAGTCGGACAGGGGATAGTCATGAGCAGTTCTTC
>.|TRBJ1-1|few|TRBV29-1
CSVKSGYTEAFF
TGCAGCGTCAAGTCGGGATACACTGAAGCTTTCTTT
>.|TRBJ1-2|many|TRBV2
CASSTNGYTF
TGTGCCAGCAGCACTAATGGCTACACCTTC
>.|TRBJ2-5|.|TRBV12-3/TRBV12-4
CTISLGRQWRSEKETQYF
TGTACCATCAGTTTAGGTCGGCAGTGGCGCTCCGAAAAAGAGACCCAGTACTTC
>.|TRBJ1-5|.|TRBV4-1
CASSQEGTGSSNQPQHF
TGCGCCAGCAGCCAAGAAGGAACAGGGTCGAGCAATCAGCCCCAGCATTTT
>TRBD1|TRBJ2-5|few|TRBV2
CASRDTGGVETQYF
TGTGCCAGCAGAGATACAGGGGGCGTAGAGACCCAGTACTTC
>.|TRBJ2-6|.|TRBV5-1
CASSKSDPGANVLTF
TGCGCCAGCAGCAAGTCCGACCCTGGGGCCAACGTCCTGACTTTC
>TRBD2|TRBJ2-1|many|TRBV2
CASRGGTSGGNEQFF
TGTGCCAGCAGGGGAGGGACTAGCGGGGGGAATGAGCAGTTCTTC
>.|TRBJ1-1|many|TRBV4-2
CASSLEGWGTEAFF
TGTGCCAGCAGCCTCGAGGGCTGGGGGACTGAAGCTTTCTTT
>.|TRBJ2-1|few|TRBV18
CASSPPTRDGNEQFF
TGTGCCAGCTCACCTCCTACCCGGGACGGCAATGAGCAGTTCTTC
>.|TRBJ2-7|many|TRBV12-3/TRBV12-4
CASSPSYEQYF
TGTGCCAGCAGCCCATCCTACGAGCAGTACTTC
>.|TRBJ1-1|few|TRBV5-1
CASSTRVDNTEAFF
TGCGCCAGCAGCACCAGGGTGGATAACACTGAAGCTTTCTTT
>TRBD2|TRBJ2-5|many|TRBV28
CASSSSGRLLEAQYF
TGTGCCAGCAGTTCTAGCGGGAGGTTACTAGAGGCCCAGTACTTC
>.|TRBJ2-6|many|TRBV6-4
CASREGAGANVLTF
TGTGCCAGCAGAGAGGGGGCTGGGGCCAACGTCCTGACTTTC
>.|TRBJ2-3|many|TRBV5-1
CASSLGSRDDTQYF
TGCGCCAGCAGCTTGGGGTCCCGGGACGATACGCAGTATTTT
>.|TRBJ2-3|.|TRBV4-2
CASSQDFGGQYF
TGTGCCAGCAGCCAAGATTTCGGGGGGCAGTATTTT
>.|TRBJ2-4|few|TRBV20-1
CSASPAGGWDENIQYF
TGCAGTGCTTCCCCTGCCGGGGGTTGGGATGAAAACATTCAGTACTTC